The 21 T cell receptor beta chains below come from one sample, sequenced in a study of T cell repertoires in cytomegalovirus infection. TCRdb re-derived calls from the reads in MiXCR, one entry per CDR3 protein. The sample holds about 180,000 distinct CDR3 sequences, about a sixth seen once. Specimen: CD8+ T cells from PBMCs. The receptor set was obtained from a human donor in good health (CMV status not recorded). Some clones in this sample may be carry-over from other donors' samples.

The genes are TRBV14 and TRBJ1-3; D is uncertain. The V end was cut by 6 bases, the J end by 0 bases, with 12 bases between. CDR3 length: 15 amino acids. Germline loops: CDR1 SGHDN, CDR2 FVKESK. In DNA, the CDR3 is TGTGCCAGCAGTCATGGACTGGGCTCTGGAAACACCATATATTTT. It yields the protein CASSHGLGSGNTIYF. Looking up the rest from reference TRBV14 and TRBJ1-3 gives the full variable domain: EAGVTQFPSHSVIEKGQTVTLRCDPISGHDNLYWYRRVMGKEIKFLLHFVKESKQDESGMPNNRFLAERTGGTYSTLKVQPAELEDSGVYFCASSHGLGSGNTIYFGEGSWLTVV.

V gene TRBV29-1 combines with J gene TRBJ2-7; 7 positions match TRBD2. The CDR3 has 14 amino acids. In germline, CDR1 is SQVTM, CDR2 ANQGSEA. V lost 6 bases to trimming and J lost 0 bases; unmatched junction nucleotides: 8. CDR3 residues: CSVVSGEASYEQYF. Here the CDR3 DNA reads TGCAGCGTGGTAAGCGGGGAAGCCTCCTACGAGCAGTACTTC.

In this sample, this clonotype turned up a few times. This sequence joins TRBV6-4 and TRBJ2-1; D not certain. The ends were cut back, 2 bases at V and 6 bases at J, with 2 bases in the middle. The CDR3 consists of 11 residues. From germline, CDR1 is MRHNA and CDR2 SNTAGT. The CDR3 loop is CASSDGNEQFF. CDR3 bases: TGTGCCAGCAGTGACGGCAATGAGCAGTTCTTC.

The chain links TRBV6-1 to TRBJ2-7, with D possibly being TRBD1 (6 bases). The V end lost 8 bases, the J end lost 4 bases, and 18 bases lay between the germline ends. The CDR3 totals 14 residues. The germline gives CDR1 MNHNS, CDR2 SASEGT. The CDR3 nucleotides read TGTGCCAGCGGTTCGTGGGGGCCCCAGTACGAGCAGTACTTC. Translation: CASGSWGPQYEQYF.

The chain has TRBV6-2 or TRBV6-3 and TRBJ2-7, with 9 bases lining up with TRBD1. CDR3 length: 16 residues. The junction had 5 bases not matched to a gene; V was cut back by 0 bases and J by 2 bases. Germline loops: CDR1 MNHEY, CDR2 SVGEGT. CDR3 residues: CASSYSRTGAAYEQYF. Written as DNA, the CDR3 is TGTGCCAGCAGTTACTCGCGGACAGGGGCGGCCTACGAGCAGTACTTC.

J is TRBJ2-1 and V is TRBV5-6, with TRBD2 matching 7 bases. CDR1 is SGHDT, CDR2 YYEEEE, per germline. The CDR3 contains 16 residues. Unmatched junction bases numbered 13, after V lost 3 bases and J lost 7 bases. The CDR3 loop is CASSSLSGGSVNEQFF. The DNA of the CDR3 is TGTGCCAGCAGCTCCCTTTCCGGGGGGTCTGTGAATGAGCAGTTCTTC.

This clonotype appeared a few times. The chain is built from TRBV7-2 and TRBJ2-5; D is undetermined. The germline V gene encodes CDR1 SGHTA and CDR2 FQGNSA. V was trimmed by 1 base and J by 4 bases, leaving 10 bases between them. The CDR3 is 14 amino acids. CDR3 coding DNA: TGTGCCAGCAGCTTAGGTGAAGATCCAGAGACCCAGTACTTC. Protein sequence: CASSLGEDPETQYF. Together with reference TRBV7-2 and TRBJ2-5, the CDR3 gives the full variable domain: GAGVSQSPSNKVTEKGKDVELRCDPISGHTALYWYRQSLGQGLEFLIYFQGNSAPDKSGLPSDRFSAERTGGSVSTLTIQRTQQEDSAVYLCASSLGEDPETQYFGPGTRLLVL.

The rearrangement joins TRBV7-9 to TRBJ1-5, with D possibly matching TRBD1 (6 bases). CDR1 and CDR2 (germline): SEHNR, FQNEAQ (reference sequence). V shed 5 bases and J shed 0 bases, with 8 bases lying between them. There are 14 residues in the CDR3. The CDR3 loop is CASSQDSSNQPQHF. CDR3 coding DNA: TGTGCCAGCAGCCAGGACAGTAGCAATCAGCCCCAGCATTTT.

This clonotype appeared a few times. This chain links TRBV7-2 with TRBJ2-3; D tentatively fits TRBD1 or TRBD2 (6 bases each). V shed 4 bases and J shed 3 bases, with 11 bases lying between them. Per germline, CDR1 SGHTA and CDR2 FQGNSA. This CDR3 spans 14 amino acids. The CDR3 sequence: CASSSEGGTDTQYF. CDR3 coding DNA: TGTGCCAGCAGCTCCGAAGGGGGGACAGATACGCAGTATTTT.

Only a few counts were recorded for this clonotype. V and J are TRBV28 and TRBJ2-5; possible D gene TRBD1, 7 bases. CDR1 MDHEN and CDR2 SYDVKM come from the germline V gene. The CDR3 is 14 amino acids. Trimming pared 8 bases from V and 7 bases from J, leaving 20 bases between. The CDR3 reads CASSPQGGPRTQYF. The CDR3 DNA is TGTGCCAGCTCCCCCCAGGGGGGCCCGAGGACCCAGTACTTC.

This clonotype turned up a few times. The chain's CDR3 is CASSWRQGAVEQFF. In DNA form, the CDR3 reads TGTGCCAGCAGCTGGCGACAGGGGGCCGTTGAGCAGTTCTTC. V is TRBV7-6 and J is TRBJ2-1, with 10 bases lining up with TRBD1. The germline CDR1 and CDR2 sequences are SGHVS and FNYEAQ. This CDR3 is built from 14 residues. The junction had 6 bases not matched to a gene; V was cut back by 4 bases and J by 9 bases.

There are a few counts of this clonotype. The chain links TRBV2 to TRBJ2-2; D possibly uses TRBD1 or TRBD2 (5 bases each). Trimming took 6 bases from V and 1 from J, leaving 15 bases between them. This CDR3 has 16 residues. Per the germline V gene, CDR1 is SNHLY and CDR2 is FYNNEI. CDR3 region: CASSPVGTENTGELFF. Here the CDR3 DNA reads TGTGCCAGCAGCCCAGTAGGGACGGAGAACACCGGGGAGCTGTTTTTT.

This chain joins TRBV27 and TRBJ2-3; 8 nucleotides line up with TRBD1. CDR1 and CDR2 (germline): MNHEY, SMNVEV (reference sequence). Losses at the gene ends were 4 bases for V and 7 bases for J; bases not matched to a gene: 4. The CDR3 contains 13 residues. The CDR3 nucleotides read TGTGCCAGCAGTTCGTGGACAGGGAATACGCAGTATTTT. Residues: CASSSWTGNTQYF.

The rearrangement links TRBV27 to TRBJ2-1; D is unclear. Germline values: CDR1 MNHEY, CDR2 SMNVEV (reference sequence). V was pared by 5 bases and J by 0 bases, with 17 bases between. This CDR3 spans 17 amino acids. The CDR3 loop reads CASSVPPGYLSYNEQFF. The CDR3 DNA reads TGTGCCAGCAGTGTCCCCCCAGGATACCTCTCCTACAATGAGCAGTTCTTC.

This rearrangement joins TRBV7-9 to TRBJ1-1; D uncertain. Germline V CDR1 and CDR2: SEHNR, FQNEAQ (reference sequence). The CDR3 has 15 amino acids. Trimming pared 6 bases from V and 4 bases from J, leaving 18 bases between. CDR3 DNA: TGTGCCAGCAGGCCATCCCACGGGGTGGCCACTGAAGCTTTCTTT. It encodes CASRPSHGVATEAFF.

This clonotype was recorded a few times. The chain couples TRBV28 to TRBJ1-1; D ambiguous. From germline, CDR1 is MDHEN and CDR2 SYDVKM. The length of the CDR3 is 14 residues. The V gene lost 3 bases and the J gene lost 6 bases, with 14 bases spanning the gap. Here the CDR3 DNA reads TGTGCCAGCAGTTTCTGGTCGGGAGGAGCTGAAGCTTTCTTT. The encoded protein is CASSFWSGGAEAFF.

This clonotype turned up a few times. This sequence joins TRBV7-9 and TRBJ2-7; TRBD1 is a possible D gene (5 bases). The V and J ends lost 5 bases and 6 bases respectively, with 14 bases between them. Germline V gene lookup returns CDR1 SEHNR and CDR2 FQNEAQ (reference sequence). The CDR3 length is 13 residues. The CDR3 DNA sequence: TGTGCCAGCAGCGGACAAGGTCATTCCGAGCAGTACTTC. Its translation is CASSGQGHSEQYF.

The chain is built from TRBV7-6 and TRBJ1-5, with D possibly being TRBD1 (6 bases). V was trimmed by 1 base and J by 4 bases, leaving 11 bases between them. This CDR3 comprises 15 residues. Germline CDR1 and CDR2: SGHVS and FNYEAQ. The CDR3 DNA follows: TGTGCCAGCAGCTTAGAGCCAGGGGCAAATCAGCCCCAGCATTTT. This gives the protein CASSLEPGANQPQHF.

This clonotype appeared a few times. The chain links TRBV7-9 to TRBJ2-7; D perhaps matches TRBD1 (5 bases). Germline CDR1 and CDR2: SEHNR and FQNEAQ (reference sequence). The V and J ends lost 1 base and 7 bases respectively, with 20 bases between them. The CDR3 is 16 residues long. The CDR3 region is CASSLGPAGPPQEQYF. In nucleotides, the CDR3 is TGTGCCAGCAGCTTAGGGCCGGCAGGGCCTCCCCAGGAGCAGTACTTC.

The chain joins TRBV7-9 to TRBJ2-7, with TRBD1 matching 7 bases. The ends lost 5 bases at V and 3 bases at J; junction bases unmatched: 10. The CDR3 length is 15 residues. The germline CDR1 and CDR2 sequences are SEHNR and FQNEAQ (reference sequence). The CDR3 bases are TGTGCCAGCAGCGCCCCCGGGACAGAGTACTACGAGCAGTACTTC. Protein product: CASSAPGTEYYEQYF.

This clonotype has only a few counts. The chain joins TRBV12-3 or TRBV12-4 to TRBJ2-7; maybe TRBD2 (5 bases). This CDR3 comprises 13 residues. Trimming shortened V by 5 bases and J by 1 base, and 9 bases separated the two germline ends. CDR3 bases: TGTGCCAGCAGTCCGACTATTTCCTACGAGCAGTACTTC. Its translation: CASSPTISYEQYF.